This passage covers 20 T cell receptor beta chains from one sample sequenced in a study of beta chain features in type 1 diabetes. Reverse transcription of all isolated RNA meant that expressed TCRB transcripts were sequenced. TCRdb's table, derived via immunoSEQ multiplex PCR, lists solely in-frame clones and lacks some. This sample has 450,000 or so clones, with roughly 11% found just once. Sample: naive CD4+ T cells from blood. Receptor source: a woman aged 18-29 years in good health.

The V and J genes are TRBV27 and TRBJ1-2; 9 bases map to TRBD1. The CDR3 spans 17 residues. The germline gives CDR1 MNHEY, CDR2 SMNVEV (reference sequence). V lost 7 bases to trimming and J lost 7 bases; unmatched junction nucleotides: 19. The CDR3, as DNA: TGTGCCAGCAAAAAGACGTGGAGGGGACAGGGCGAAGTTGGCTACACCTTC. The encoded protein is CASKKTWRGQGEVGYTF.

Only a few counts were recorded for this clone. The chain joins TRBV25-1 to TRBJ2-1; 7 bases map to TRBD1. The germline V gene has CDR1 MGHDK and CDR2 SYGVNS. The CDR3 length is 15 residues. J gave up 5 bases and V 6 bases, and 10 bases lay outside the gene matches. Here the CDR3 reads CASSARTGLNNEQFF. CDR3 in DNA: TGTGCCAGCAGCGCCCGGACAGGACTCAACAATGAGCAGTTCTTC.

The chain carries TRBV15 and TRBJ2-7, with D maybe TRBD2 (5 bases). Germline V lookup: CDR1 LNHNV, CDR2 YYDKDF (reference sequence). V was clipped by 8 bases and J by 5 bases, with 16 bases between them. This CDR3 has 13 amino acids. CDR3 sequence (DNA): TGTGCCACCTCCCTGGGAGCCCAGAACGAGCAGTACGTC. Translation gives CATSLGAQNEQYV.

This clone was seen only a few times. The chain has TRBV18 and TRBJ1-5; D is possibly TRBD1 (5 bases). The CDR3 has 13 residues. Trimming left V 10 bases short and J 0 bases short, with 10 bases between. Germline CDR1 KGHSH, CDR2 LQKENI. The CDR3 DNA sequence: TGTGCCACGCAGACAGATAGCAATCAGCCCCAGCATTTT. Its protein is CATQTDSNQPQHF.

This clone has more than one count but fewer than ten. This chain connects TRBV7-2 to TRBJ2-7; D unclear. The CDR3 covers 14 residues. Trimming took 8 bases from V and 0 from J, leaving 14 bases between them. Germline CDR1 reads SGHTA; CDR2 reads FQGNSA. The DNA for the CDR3 is TGTGCCAGCCGTCGCGCGGCGGCCTCCTACGAGCAGTACTTC. This encodes CASRRAAASYEQYF.

This clone was counted a few times. The chain links TRBV5-1 to TRBJ2-5; TRBD1 matches at 7 bases. The CDR3 loop spans 15 amino acids. The germline V gene has CDR1 SGHRS and CDR2 YFSETQ. V trimming: 4 bases; J trimming: 0 bases; junction bases outside the gene matches: 6. In DNA form, the CDR3 reads TGCGCCAGCAGCCCCTGGGACAGCTACCAAGAGACCCAGTACTTC. Residues: CASSPWDSYQETQYF.

This clone was detected only a few times. J is TRBJ2-1 and V is TRBV4-2, with 11 bases lining up with TRBD2. V was pared by 6 bases and J by 4 bases, with 11 bases of the junction left unmatched. The CDR3 runs 17 residues. Germline V gene lookup returns CDR1 LGHNA and CDR2 YNFKEQ. CDR3 nucleotides: TGTGCCAGCAGTCCGGAGAGAGGGACTAGCGGATACAATGAGCAGTTCTTC. Its translation is CASSPERGTSGYNEQFF.

This clone was found many times. This rearrangement joins TRBV4-3 to TRBJ2-4; D call uncertain. CDR1 LGHNA and CDR2 YSLEER come from the germline V gene. The CDR3 runs to 18 residues. V dropped 0 bases and J dropped 0 bases, with 15 bases sitting between them. Written as DNA, the CDR3 is TGCGCCAGCAGCCAAGATGGGAAGAAGGAAGTAGCCAAAAACATTCAGTACTTC. The encoded protein is CASSQDGKKEVAKNIQYF.

The chain employs TRBV18 and TRBJ1-1; D gene unclear. CDR3 length equals 16 residues. Germline CDR1 KGHSH, CDR2 LQKENI. The ends were cut back, 3 bases at V and 3 bases at J, with 17 bases in the middle. The CDR3 bases are TGTGCCAGCTCACCGATTAACGGTTATGGAGACACTGAAGCTTTCTTT. Translation gives CASSPINGYGDTEAFF.

The chain is built from TRBV6-6 and TRBJ2-5; the match to TRBD2 covers 8 bases. Trimming took 4 bases from V and 4 from J; bases not matched to a gene: 8. Germline V CDR1 and CDR2: MNHNY, SVGAGI (reference sequence). This CDR3 region has 15 residues. The CDR3 sequence: CASSSPLAGGETQYF. Here the CDR3 DNA reads TGTGCCAGCAGTTCCCCCCTAGCGGGCGGAGAGACCCAGTACTTC.

This clone has just a few counts. The chain links TRBV7-6 to TRBJ2-7; 7 bases agree with TRBD1. The CDR3 is made up of 15 amino acids. Germline loops: CDR1 SGHVS, CDR2 FNYEAQ. Unmatched junction bases numbered 8, after V lost 5 bases and J lost 1 base. Here the CDR3 reads CASSPEGQTSYEQYF. CDR3 nucleotide sequence: TGTGCCAGCAGCCCCGAGGGACAGACATCCTACGAGCAGTACTTC. Full variable domain (outside the CDR3, taken from reference TRBV7-6 and TRBJ2-7): GAGVSQSPRYKVTKRGQDVALRCDPISGHVSLYWYRQALGQGPEFLTYFNYEAQQDKSGLPNDRFSAERPEGSISTLTIQRTEQRDSAMYRCASSPEGQTSYEQYFGPGTRLTVT.

The CDR3 nucleotides are TGTGCCAGCAGCGGTACAGGGGGCAATCAGCCCCAGCATTTT. It encodes CASSGTGGNQPQHF. The V gene is TRBV7-2, the J gene TRBJ1-5, with TRBD1 matching over 7 bases. The CDR3 runs to 14 residues. Germline V gives CDR1 SGHTA, CDR2 FQGNSA. J was trimmed by 2 bases and V by 5 bases; bases with no gene match: 3.

This clone has only a few counts. The chain links TRBV2 to TRBJ2-1; 14 bases agree with TRBD2. The CDR3 length is 15 residues. CDR1 is SNHLY, CDR2 FYNNEI, per germline. The V and J ends lost 7 bases and 4 bases, in that order; junction bases with no gene match: 3. Here the CDR3 reads CASTGTSGSYNEQFF. CDR3 in DNA: TGTGCCAGCACTGGGACTAGCGGGAGTTACAATGAGCAGTTCTTC.

On this clone: This CDR3 is also generated by other DNA sequences in the sample. The rearrangement links TRBV25-1 to TRBJ2-1; 10 positions match TRBD2. V lost 1 base to trimming and J lost 2 bases; unmatched junction nucleotides: 2. From germline, CDR1 is MGHDK and CDR2 SYGVNS. The CDR3 runs 16 residues. The CDR3 spells CASSESSGGAYNEQFF. CDR3 sequence (DNA): TGTGCCAGCAGTGAATCTAGCGGGGGTGCCTACAATGAGCAGTTCTTC. The full variable domain, its missing parts supplied by reference TRBV25-1 and TRBJ2-1, is EADIYQTPRYLVIGTGKKITLECSQTMGHDKMYWYQQDPGMELHLIHYSYGVNSTEKGDLSSESTVSRIRTEHFPLTLESARPSHTSQYLCASSESSGGAYNEQFFGPGTRLTVL.

This chain uses TRBV6-6 with TRBJ1-1, with D possibly TRBD1 on 5 matching bases. The germline gives CDR1 MNHNY, CDR2 SVGAGI (reference sequence). The CDR3 consists of 15 residues. The germline V and J ends were trimmed by 6 bases and 6 bases, with 20 bases remaining between them. The CDR3 DNA sequence: TGTGCCAGCAGCAAACCGCCGGGGCCGATGTCTGAAGCTTTCTTT. Protein: CASSKPPGPMSEAFF.

The genes are TRBV18 and TRBJ2-1; D may be TRBD1 or TRBD2 (6 bases each). V shed 2 bases and J shed 9 bases, with 8 bases lying between them. CDR1 and CDR2 from the germline V gene are KGHSH and LQKENI. CDR3 size: 12 residues. The CDR3 here is CASSPEGGEQFF. DNA of the CDR3: TGTGCCAGCTCACCAGAGGGGGGTGAGCAGTTCTTC.

This clone showed up just a few times. The J gene is TRBJ2-7, the V gene TRBV7-9; 9 bases agree with TRBD1. Germline V gene lookup returns CDR1 SEHNR and CDR2 FQNEAQ (reference sequence). V lost 1 base, J lost 5 bases, and 3 bases stayed unmatched. The CDR3 runs 14 residues. The CDR3 loop reads CASSLGQGVDEQYV. For the CDR3, the DNA is TGTGCCAGCAGCTTAGGACAGGGGGTTGACGAGCAGTACGTC.

This clone has more than one count but fewer than ten. The chain carries TRBV5-1 and TRBJ2-2; D is uncertain. Germline assignment: CDR1 SGHRS and CDR2 YFSETQ. The CDR3 loop spans 14 amino acids. V was cut by 0 bases and J by 6 bases, with 9 bases left in between. The CDR3 reads CASSLVVVAGELFF. CDR3 coding DNA: TGCGCCAGCAGCTTGGTAGTGGTAGCCGGGGAGCTGTTTTTT.

This clone was observed a handful of times. The chain is built from TRBV5-6 and TRBJ2-4; tentatively, D is TRBD1 (5 bases). CDR1 and CDR2 from the germline V gene are SGHDT and YYEEEE. V gave up 2 bases and J gave up 15 bases, with 12 bases separating them. The CDR3 length is 11 residues. The CDR3 nucleotides read TGTGCCAGCAGCTTCAGGGATAGTATGTACTTC. Residues: CASSFRDSMYF.

This clone was seen more than once but under ten times. The chain couples TRBV27 to TRBJ1-4; TRBD1 matches at 8 bases. The germline V gene has CDR1 MNHEY and CDR2 SMNVEV (reference sequence). The J segment lost 8 bases and the V segment lost 8 bases, leaving 13 bases of the junction unmatched. The CDR3 totals 15 residues. In DNA, the CDR3 is TGTGCCAGCTCTGACCCAGGGGGCGCAGGAGAAAAACTGTTTTTT. It translates to CASSDPGGAGEKLFF.